Listed below are T cell receptor beta chains from one sample, sequenced in a study of blood T cell repertoires in COVID-19. Clones were read by immunoSEQ multiplex PCR, and TCRdb kept only the in-frame ones, dropping some. Counted here are roughly 500,000 clones, approximately 87% occurring once; the ten biggest clones make up roughly 1.9%. Sequencing was performed on PBMCs or T cells enriched from blood (not recorded which). The receptors stem from a woman in her thirties or forties who had recovered from COVID-19. The CDR3 runs from the conserved cysteine through the conserved F or W. A D gene is named only where the DNA matches it firmly. Some rows mark clone size as missing; the rest say once, few, many or name a class of expanded clone.

J gene | V gene | clone size | D gene | CDR3 protein | CDR3 DNA
TRBJ2-1 | TRBV5-1 | NA | NA | CASSLGVYNEQFF | TGCGCCAGCAGCTTGGGAGTATACAATGAGCAGTTCTTC
TRBJ2-1 | TRBV4-3 | NA | TRBD2 | CASSPRLAREHEQFF | TGCGCCAGCAGCCCTCGACTAGCGCGGGAGCATGAGCAGTTCTTC
TRBJ2-3 | TRBV14 | NA | TRBD2 | CASSRLAENTDTQYF | TGTGCCAGCAGCCGACTAGCGGAGAACACAGATACGCAGTATTTT
TRBJ2-7 | TRBV19 | NA | TRBD2 | CASRPGLAGDVYEQYF | TGTGCCAGTAGGCCGGGACTAGCGGGAGATGTTTACGAGCAGTACTTC
TRBJ1-4 | TRBV2 | NA | TRBD1 | CASSEGGDRFEKLFF | TGTGCCAGCAGTGAAGGTGGGGACAGGTTTGAAAAACTGTTTTTT
TRBJ2-7 | TRBV5-4 | NA | TRBD1 | CASSTRQGNGYEQYF | TGTGCCAGCAGCACCCGACAGGGGAATGGATACGAGCAGTACTTC
TRBJ2-3 | TRBV9 | NA | TRBD2 | CASSVEGTSGGDTQYF | TGTGCCAGCAGCGTAGAAGGGACTAGCGGGGGAGATACGCAGTATTTT
TRBJ1-1 | TRBV5-1 | NA | TRBD1 | CASSSGTGFSAFF | TGCGCCAGCAGCTCCGGGACAGGGTTCTCAGCTTTCTTT
TRBJ1-6 | TRBV30 | few | TRBD1 | CAWTSGTGASPLHF | TGTGCCTGGACTTCCGGGACAGGGGCTTCACCCCTCCACTTT
TRBJ2-4 | TRBV2 | NA | TRBD1 | CASSPTGQTNIQYF | TGTGCCAGCAGTCCGACAGGGCAAACGAACATTCAGTACTTC
TRBJ2-7 | TRBV29-1 | NA | NA | CSVDSSYEQYF | TGCAGCGTGGACAGCTCCTACGAGCAGTACTTC
TRBJ1-4 | TRBV5-5 | NA | NA | CASSGQFQLDEKLFF | TGTGCCAGCAGCGGACAGTTCCAGTTAGATGAAAAACTGTTTTTT
TRBJ1-3 | TRBV7-9 | NA | NA | CASSVNRRSSGNTIYF | TGTGCCAGCAGCGTAAACAGGAGAAGCTCTGGAAACACCATATATTTT
TRBJ2-7 | TRBV29-1 | NA | TRBD2 | CSVDGGEAVHEQYF | TGCAGCGTTGACGGGGGGGAGGCGGTCCACGAGCAGTACTTC
TRBJ1-6 | TRBV15 | once | NA | CATSRDTATAQGTPLHF | TGTGCCACCAGCAGAGATACGGCGACTGCCCAGGGGACACCCCTCCACTTT
TRBJ2-2 | TRBV19 | NA | NA | CASSRGGTDTGELFF | TGTGCCAGTAGTCGGGGGGGGACAGACACCGGGGAGCTGTTTTTT
TRBJ2-5 | TRBV2 | NA | TRBD1 | CASRATGYSQETQYF | TGTGCCAGCAGAGCGACAGGGTATTCCCAAGAGACCCAGTACTTC
TRBJ1-5 | TRBV10-2 | NA | NA | CASRDSGTPNQPQHF | TGCGCCAGCAGGGACTCCGGGACACCTAATCAGCCCCAGCATTTT
TRBJ2-3 | TRBV19 | NA | NA | CASSIGGISDTQYF | TGTGCCAGTAGTATAGGAGGGATCTCAGATACGCAGTATTTT
TRBJ2-3 | TRBV3-1/TRBV3-2 | NA | TRBD1 | CASSQGDRVYDTQYF | TGTGCCAGCAGCCAAGGGGACAGGGTATATGATACGCAGTATTTT
TRBJ1-4 | TRBV6-5 | once | NA | CASRNPTVRGEKLFF | TGTGCCAGCAGGAATCCGACGGTGAGAGGTGAAAAACTGTTTTTT
TRBJ1-3 | TRBV18 | NA | NA | CASSPHGGVGNTIYF | TGTGCCAGCTCACCACACGGAGGGGTCGGAAACACCATATATTTT
TRBJ2-3 | TRBV15 | once | TRBD2 | CATSRGLAEQDTQYF | TGTGCCACCAGCAGGGGACTAGCGGAGCAAGATACGCAGTATTTT
TRBJ1-1 | TRBV29-1 | once | NA | CSAEGRGEAFF | TGCAGCGCGGAGGGCCGGGGTGAAGCTTTCTTT
TRBJ2-2 | TRBV7-2 | NA | TRBD2 | CASSLAPAGGSGELFF | TGTGCCAGCAGCTTAGCCCCAGCGGGAGGATCCGGGGAGCTGTTTTTT
TRBJ1-1 | TRBV7-2 | NA | NA | CASSSGGRSTEAFF | TGTGCCAGCAGCTCGGGGGGGAGGAGCACTGAAGCTTTCTTT
TRBJ2-1 | TRBV14 | NA | NA | CASSRQFNEQFF | TGTGCCAGCAGCCGACAGTTTAATGAGCAGTTCTTC
TRBJ1-3 | TRBV7-9 | NA | NA | CASSWDLDSGNTIYF | TGTGCCAGCAGCTGGGACTTAGACTCTGGAAACACCATATATTTT
TRBJ2-1 | TRBV5-4 | NA | TRBD2 | CASSFPSGSGEQFF | TGTGCCAGCAGCTTTCCTAGCGGGAGCGGGGAGCAGTTCTTC
TRBJ2-7 | TRBV4-3 | once | NA | CASSQELVNGPPPYEQYF | TGCGCCAGCAGCCAAGAATTGGTTAATGGCCCACCCCCCTACGAGCAGTACTTC
TRBJ2-5 | TRBV11-3 | NA | NA | CASSLGSGGETQYF | TGTGCCAGCAGCTTAGGCAGCGGAGGGGAGACCCAGTACTTC
TRBJ2-7 | TRBV7-2 | NA | NA | CASSLGGQSYEQYF | TGTGCCAGCAGCTTAGGGGGCCAATCCTACGAGCAGTACTTC
TRBJ1-1 | TRBV5-1 | NA | TRBD1 | CASMNYRDRATEAFF | TGCGCCAGTATGAATTACCGGGACAGGGCTACTGAAGCTTTCTTT
TRBJ2-2 | TRBV21-1 | NA | NA | CASSNIHKTSGSNTGELFF | TGTGCCAGCAGCAACATACATAAGACTAGCGGGAGCAACACCGGGGAGCTGTTTTTT
TRBJ1-5 | TRBV29-1 | NA | TRBD1 | CSVGEQGYNQPQHF | TGCAGCGTTGGGGAACAGGGGTACAATCAGCCCCAGCATTTT
TRBJ1-1 | TRBV7-8 | NA | TRBD1 | CASSLDPGGKAFF | TGTGCCAGCAGCTTAGATCCAGGGGGGAAAGCTTTCTTT
TRBJ1-1 | TRBV6-5 | NA | TRBD1 | CASSLQGRNTEAFF | TGTGCCAGCAGTCTACAGGGGCGTAACACTGAAGCTTTCTTT
TRBJ2-1 | TRBV5-1 | NA | TRBD1 | CASSQRTGENEQFF | TGCGCCAGCAGCCAAAGGACAGGGGAAAATGAGCAGTTCTTC
TRBJ1-5 | TRBV18 | NA | TRBD1 | CASSPPGQGAQPQHF | TGTGCCAGCTCACCACCGGGACAGGGCGCTCAGCCCCAGCATTTT
TRBJ1-1 | TRBV5-1 | NA | NA | CASSLAGSTEAFF | TGCGCCAGCAGCCTCGCGGGGAGCACTGAAGCTTTCTTT
TRBJ1-2 | TRBV12-3/TRBV12-4 | NA | NA | CASSLAGSGGYTF | TGTGCCAGCAGTTTAGCAGGGAGCGGTGGCTACACCTTC
TRBJ1-2 | TRBV5-4 | few | TRBD1 | CASSLKGQAYGYTF | TGTGCCAGCAGCTTAAAGGGACAGGCCTATGGCTACACCTTC
TRBJ2-1 | TRBV4-3 | NA | TRBD1 | CASSQGLQGAHNEQFF | TGCGCCAGCAGCCAAGGATTGCAGGGGGCTCACAATGAGCAGTTCTTC
TRBJ2-7 | TRBV24-1 | NA | TRBD2 | CATIGGGLAGGPVLGYEQYF | TGTGCCACCATAGGGGGCGGACTAGCGGGAGGGCCGGTCTTGGGGTACGAGCAGTACTTC